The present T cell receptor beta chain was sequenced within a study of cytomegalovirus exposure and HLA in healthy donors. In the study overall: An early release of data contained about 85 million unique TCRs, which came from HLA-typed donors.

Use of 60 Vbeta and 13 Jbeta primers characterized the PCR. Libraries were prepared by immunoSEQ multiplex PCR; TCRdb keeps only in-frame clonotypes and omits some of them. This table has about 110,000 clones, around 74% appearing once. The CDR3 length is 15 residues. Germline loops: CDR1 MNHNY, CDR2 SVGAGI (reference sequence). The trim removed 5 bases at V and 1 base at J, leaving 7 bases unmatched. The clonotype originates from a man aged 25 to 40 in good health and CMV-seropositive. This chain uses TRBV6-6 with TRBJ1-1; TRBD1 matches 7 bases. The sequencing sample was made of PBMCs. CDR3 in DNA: TGTGCCAGCAGTCGTTCGACAGGGACGAACACTGAAGCTTTCTTT. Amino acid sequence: CASSRSTGTNTEAFF.